These 27 T cell receptor beta chains came from one sample sequenced in a study of T cell repertoires in cytomegalovirus infection. These receptors have no identified antigens. TCRdb reprocessed the reads via MiXCR and lists one record per CDR3 protein. The sample carries tens of thousands of distinct CDR3 sequences, roughly 40% recorded once. Source: CD8+ T cells from cultured PBMCs, taken from culture after CMV antigen stimulation. The receptors were sampled from a human donor in good health (CMV status not recorded). Some clones in this sample may be carry-over from other donors' samples.

This clonotype occurred a few times. The J gene is TRBJ2-5, the V gene TRBV7-6; 9 nucleotides match TRBD2. Germline V lookup: CDR1 SGHVS, CDR2 FNYEAQ. This CDR3 has 16 residues. V shed 0 bases and J 5 bases; nucleotides not matched to a gene: 7. The CDR3 here is CASSLAISGGPETQYF. The CDR3 DNA reads TGTGCCAGCAGCTTAGCGATAAGCGGGGGGCCCGAGACCCAGTACTTC.

This clonotype appeared many times. This sequence joins TRBV7-2 and TRBJ2-7, with D unclear. Germline lookup yields CDR1 SGHTA and CDR2 FQGNSA. There are 16 residues in the CDR3. Between the trimmed V and J ends, which lost 4 bases and 0 bases, there was a span of 16 bases. CDR3 nucleotide sequence: TGTGCCAGCAGCTCTACAGTAAAGAGGAGCTCCTACGAGCAGTACTTC. It encodes CASSSTVKRSSYEQYF.

V usage is TRBV11-1 and J usage is TRBJ2-6, with D perhaps matching TRBD2 (5 bases). CDR3 length: 15 amino acids. Deletions cut 5 bases from V and 1 base from J, with 9 bases between. CDR1 and CDR2 from the germline V gene are SGHAT and FQDESV (reference sequence). This CDR3 is CASSTRKSGANVLTF. CDR3 sequence (DNA): TGTGCCAGCAGCACTAGGAAATCTGGGGCCAACGTCCTGACTTTC.

The chain carries TRBV20-1 and TRBJ2-7; D is undetermined. Germline V gene lookup returns CDR1 DFQATT and CDR2 SNEGSKA (reference sequence). Trimming removed 0 bases at V and 2 bases at J, with 11 bases between. The CDR3 length is 14 residues. CDR3 protein: CSARDGASAYEQYF. The CDR3 coding sequence is TGCAGTGCTAGAGATGGAGCAAGTGCCTACGAGCAGTACTTC.

This chain uses TRBV12-3 or TRBV12-4 with TRBJ1-5; 8 bases are a match to TRBD1. V shed 6 bases and J 6 bases; nucleotides not matched to a gene: 10. CDR3 length equals 15 residues. The CDR3, as DNA: TGTGCCAGCAGCGTCCAGGGGGCTGTCGGTCAGCCCCAGCATTTT. It encodes CASSVQGAVGQPQHF.

V usage is TRBV3-1 and J usage is TRBJ1-6, with D hard to call. Germline CDR1 and CDR2: LGHDT and YNNKEL (reference sequence). This CDR3 contains 14 residues. Between the trimmed V and J ends, which lost 5 bases and 9 bases, there was a span of 14 bases. In nucleotides, the CDR3 is TGTGCCAGCAGCGCCACAGAGATGAGTTCACCCCTCCACTTT. It encodes CASSATEMSSPLHF.

V and J are TRBV12-3 or TRBV12-4 and TRBJ1-5; TRBD1 aligns across 8 bases. J lost 3 bases, V lost 4 bases, and 8 bases had no gene match. There are 16 residues in the CDR3. The CDR3 nucleotides read TGTGCCAGCAGTTCGGCGGACAGGGCTGACAATCAGCCCCAGCATTTT. Translation: CASSSADRADNQPQHF.

This clonotype turned up a few times. CDR3 in DNA: TGTGCCAGCAGTTCGGGACTAGCTCGGGAGACCCAGTACTTC. Translating it yields CASSSGLARETQYF. The rearrangement uses TRBV12-3 or TRBV12-4 and TRBJ2-5; 9 bases agree with TRBD2. CDR3 length equals 14 residues. J was trimmed by 5 bases and V by 4 bases; bases with no gene match: 5.

V and J are TRBV4-1 and TRBJ2-7; D might be TRBD2 (6 bases). Germline V gene lookup returns CDR1 MGHRA and CDR2 YSYEKL. V was trimmed by 0 bases and J by 4 bases, leaving 13 bases between them. This CDR3 comprises 15 residues. The DNA of the CDR3 is TGCGCCAGCAGCCAAGAGCGTGCGGGGAAATACGAGCAGTACTTC. It yields the protein CASSQERAGKYEQYF.

V gene TRBV11-3 combines with J gene TRBJ1-6, with D perhaps TRBD1 (5 bases). Trimming pared 6 bases from V and 4 bases from J, leaving 7 bases between. Germline CDR1 is SGHNT and CDR2 is YENEEA. There are 13 residues in the CDR3. The CDR3 DNA sequence: TGTGCCAGCAGTAAGGGGTATAATTCACCCCTCCACTTT. Residues: CASSKGYNSPLHF.

The chain uses TRBV7-2 and TRBJ1-1; D uncertain. This CDR3 comprises 14 residues. Germline V lookup: CDR1 SGHTA, CDR2 FQGNSA. The V and J ends lost 6 bases and 1 base respectively, with 12 bases between them. CDR3 bases: TGTGCCAGCAGTCTCCCCCAACAGAACACTGAAGCTTTCTTT. Its protein product is CASSLPQQNTEAFF.

The DNA of the CDR3 is TGTGCCAGCAGCGTAACCGGGACAGCAAATGAAAAACTGTTTTTT. Amino acid sequence: CASSVTGTANEKLFF. This sequence joins TRBV9 and TRBJ1-4; 7 positions match TRBD1. The CDR3 spans 15 residues. The trim removed 1 base at V and 5 bases at J, leaving 5 bases unmatched. Germline-derived CDR1 and CDR2 are SGDLS and YYNGEE.

This chain connects TRBV7-2 to TRBJ2-3; a possible D gene is TRBD2 (5 bases). This CDR3 comprises 14 residues. Germline V gives CDR1 SGHTA, CDR2 FQGNSA. V lost 1 base and J lost 6, with 11 bases in between. CDR3 bases: TGTGCCAGCAGCTTAGGGCTCGGCGGGGATACGCAGTATTTT. Translating it yields CASSLGLGGDTQYF.

This rearrangement joins TRBV6-2 or TRBV6-3 to TRBJ2-2; D is perhaps TRBD2 (6 bases). Germline V gives CDR1 MNHEY, CDR2 SVGEGT. CDR3 length equals 11 residues. Trimming removed 5 bases at V and 8 bases at J, with 6 bases between. The CDR3 DNA follows: TGTGCCAGCAGTGCGGGGGGGGAGCTGTTTTTT. Protein product: CASSAGGELFF.

This clonotype was seen only a few times. The chain couples TRBV12-3 or TRBV12-4 to TRBJ1-5, with D tentatively TRBD1 (6 bases). V was trimmed by 7 bases and J by 4 bases, leaving 8 bases between them. The CDR3 has 12 residues. CDR3 amino acids: CASTQGNQPQHF. CDR3 coding DNA: TGTGCCAGCACCCAGGGGAATCAGCCCCAGCATTTT.

This clonotype appeared a few times. V is TRBV7-6 and J is TRBJ2-1, with TRBD1 identical over 10 bases. V lost 5 bases, J lost 7 bases, and 5 bases stayed unmatched. CDR1 is SGHVS and CDR2 is FNYEAQ in the germline V gene. This CDR3 has 14 residues. The CDR3 DNA reads as TGTGCCAGCAGCACACAGGACAGGGGGAATGAGCAGTTCTTC. Its translation: CASSTQDRGNEQFF.

V and J are TRBV29-1 and TRBJ1-2; 8 bases match TRBD1. V lost 7 bases and J lost 0; bases outside the gene matches: 4. The CDR3 is made up of 13 amino acids. Per the germline V gene, CDR1 is SQVTM and CDR2 is ANQGSEA. The CDR3 loop is CSAGQGSNYGYTF. The CDR3, as DNA: TGCAGCGCTGGACAGGGATCTAACTATGGCTACACCTTC.

Many counts were recorded for this clonotype. The chain links TRBV28 to TRBJ2-1; D gene unclear. V shed 4 bases and J shed 8 bases, with 18 bases lying between them. The CDR3 length is 15 residues. The germline V gene encodes CDR1 MDHEN and CDR2 SYDVKM. Here the CDR3 DNA reads TGTGCCAGCAGTTCGGCCAGTCCCAGCTGGGATGAGCAGTTCTTC. This translates into CASSSASPSWDEQFF.

This clonotype occurred a few times. This rearrangement joins TRBV7-2 to TRBJ2-2; 9 bases fit TRBD1. V lost 4 bases and J lost 5; bases outside the gene matches: 5. Germline V lookup: CDR1 SGHTA, CDR2 FQGNSA. The CDR3 totals 15 residues. The CDR3 loop reads CASSSPGQGTGELFF. The CDR3 DNA reads TGTGCCAGCAGCTCCCCGGGACAGGGAACCGGGGAGCTGTTTTTT.

There are a few counts of this clonotype. The rearrangement uses TRBV11-2 and TRBJ2-1; no clear D. CDR1 SGHAT and CDR2 FQNNGV come from the germline V gene. The CDR3 contains 10 residues. V was pared by 4 bases and J by 10 bases, with 5 bases between. CDR3 nucleotides: TGTGCCAGCAGCTCCGGGGAGCAGTTCTTC. As protein: CASSSGEQFF.

The DNA for the CDR3 is TGTGCCAGCAGCTTATTCCGCCCCGGGGAGCTGTTTTTT. This translates into CASSLFRPGELFF. The chain combines TRBV7-8 with TRBJ2-2, with no clear D. V lost 2 bases, J lost 6 bases, and 7 bases lay in between. This CDR3 comprises 13 residues. CDR1 is SGHVS and CDR2 is FQNEAQ in the germline V gene.

This rearrangement joins TRBV7-6 to TRBJ2-3; 7 bases align to TRBD2. Germline CDR1 SGHVS, CDR2 FNYEAQ. The CDR3 is 15 residues long. J lost 2 bases, V lost 4 bases, and 6 bases had no gene match. The CDR3 nucleotides read TGTGCCAGCAGCTCTCTGGCGGGGGACACAGATACGCAGTATTTT. Protein: CASSSLAGDTDTQYF.

The chain is built from TRBV3-1 and TRBJ1-5; tentatively, D is TRBD1 (5 bases). The CDR3 extends over 17 amino acids. The V gene's germline CDR1 is LGHDT and CDR2 YNNKEL (reference sequence). V lost 5 bases to trimming and J lost 0 bases, with 17 bases between them. The CDR3 loop reads CASSSGADQDSNQPQHF. The CDR3 DNA follows: TGTGCCAGCAGCTCCGGGGCCGATCAAGATAGCAATCAGCCCCAGCATTTT. Supplemented by reference TRBV3-1 and TRBJ1-5, the full variable domain reads DTAVSQTPKYLVTQMGNDKSIKCEQNLGHDTMYWYKQDSKKFLKIMFSYNNKELIINETVPNRFSPKSPDKAHLNLHINSLELGDSAVYFCASSSGADQDSNQPQHFGDGTRLSIL.

This clonotype was picked up one time. The rearrangement uses TRBV10-2 and TRBJ2-3; 8 nucleotides match TRBD2. With 0 bases clipped from V and 2 bases from J, the junction kept 10 bases outside the gene matches. Germline values: CDR1 WSHSY, CDR2 SAAADI. The CDR3 loop spans 18 amino acids. DNA for the CDR3: TGCGCCAGCAGTGAGTCGGCCCAGGGACTAGATCTCACAGATACGCAGTATTTT. It encodes CASSESAQGLDLTDTQYF.

The rearrangement links TRBV4-1 to TRBJ2-7; maybe TRBD1 (6 bases). The CDR3 is 15 residues long. Germline CDR1 is MGHRA and CDR2 is YSYEKL. V gave up 0 bases and J gave up 1 base, with 10 bases separating them. CDR3 residues: CASSQERTGSYEQYF. The CDR3 DNA is TGCGCCAGCAGCCAAGAGCGCACAGGGTCCTACGAGCAGTACTTC.

The rearrangement joins TRBV7-9 to TRBJ2-7, with 12 nucleotides matching TRBD1. V lost 6 bases and J lost 5; bases outside the gene matches: 5. CDR1 and CDR2 from the germline V gene are SEHNR and FQNEAQ (reference sequence). The CDR3 runs 14 residues. The CDR3 DNA follows: TGTGCCAGCAGACGGGGACAGGGGGCCAACGAGCAGTACTTC. Its protein product is CASRRGQGANEQYF.

The chain has TRBV6-1 and TRBJ2-1; 10 positions match TRBD1. Germline loops: CDR1 MNHNS, CDR2 SASEGT. CDR3 length: 15 amino acids. The junction had 3 bases not matched to a gene; V was cut back by 7 bases and J by 0 bases. Here the CDR3 DNA reads TGTGCCAGCAAGCGGACAGGGGGCTCCTACAATGAGCAGTTCTTC. This sequence encodes CASKRTGGSYNEQFF.